These T cell receptor beta chains were read from a single sample in a study of T-cell memory formation after mild COVID-19. TCRdb passed the 5' RACE reads through MiXCR, listing each CDR3 protein once. The data show some 300,000 distinct CDR3 sequences, with 20% to 25% seen just once and roughly a fifth held by the top ten. Sequenced material: PBMCs or a T cell subset sorted from them (not recorded which). All receptors derive from a man aged 18 to 29 who had mild COVID-19 (a few samples of this study predate the infection). Cell type and time point are not known. CDR3s include the opening cysteine and the closing phenylalanine or tryptophan. D genes are given only for firm matches. Expanded clones are given a class, and other clones once, few, many or no size at all.

>TRBV13|-|once|TRBJ2-7
TGTGCCAGCAGCACCACCGACGGGAAGACTCCCTACGAGCAGTACTTC
CASSTTDGKTPYEQYF
>TRBV7-2|-|many|TRBJ1-2
TGTGCCAGCAGCTTAGAAGACGTGATGTATGGCTACACCTTC
CASSLEDVMYGYTF
>TRBV6-5|-|few|TRBJ2-7
TGTGCCAGCAGTTACGGGGGACCCAGCAATTACGAGCAGTACTTC
CASSYGGPSNYEQYF
>TRBV4-1|-|-|TRBJ2-7
TGCGCCAGCAGCCAAGATCGGAGGGGAAAGCAGTACTTC
CASSQDRRGKQYF
>TRBV6-2/TRBV6-3|-|-|TRBJ2-7
TGTGCCAGCAGTTACAGGGTCTACGAGCAGTACTTC
CASSYRVYEQYF
>TRBV2|-|-|TRBJ2-3
TGTGCCAGCATACGGGGGGATACGCAGTATTTT
CASIRGDTQYF
>TRBV29-1|-|once|TRBJ1-1
TGCAGCGTTGGGCCGGCCCCCACTCTTGAAGCTTTCTTT
CSVGPAPTLEAFF
>TRBV11-3|TRBD1|many|TRBJ2-1
TGTGCCAGCAGCTTAGGGGGGACAGCAAACAATGAGCAGTTCTTC
CASSLGGTANNEQFF
>TRBV5-6|-|few|TRBJ1-5
TGTGCCAGCAGCTTGGCCGTCCACGACCCGAATCAGCCCCAGCATTTT
CASSLAVHDPNQPQHF
>TRBV20-1|-|few|TRBJ1-2
TGCAGTGCAACCCGGCTAGGGGTAGACTATGGCTACACCTTC
CSATRLGVDYGYTF
>TRBV28|-|-|TRBJ1-6
TGTGCCAGCAGTTTACCCCAGAAGTCGGACTGGGAATATTCACCCCTCCACTTT
CASSLPQKSDWEYSPLHF
>TRBV29-1|-|few|TRBJ1-1
TGCAGCGTTGGGCAGATTGAAGCTTTCTTT
CSVGQIEAFF
>TRBV24-1|-|many|TRBJ1-5
TGTGCCACCAGTGATTGGAATCAGCCCCAGCATTTT
CATSDWNQPQHF
>TRBV27|-|few|TRBJ1-2
TGTGCCAGCAGTAAAGATCCCCTCTATGGCTACACCTTC
CASSKDPLYGYTF
>TRBV12-3/TRBV12-4|TRBD1|few|TRBJ1-3
TGTGCCAGCAGTTTAGCGCGGGACAGGGTTTTT
CASSLARDRVF
>TRBV7-9|TRBD1|-|TRBJ1-2
TGTGCCAGCAGCTCGACGAGGGGGCGGTATGGCTACACCTTC
CASSSTRGRYGYTF
>TRBV6-5|-|-|TRBJ1-1
TGTGCCAGCAGTTACTCGCAGGTCAACACTGAAGCTTTCTTT
CASSYSQVNTEAFF
>TRBV6-5|TRBD1|-|TRBJ1-2
TGTGCCAGCGGATTCTGGATCGGAACAGGGGGCTATGGCTACACCTTC
CASGFWIGTGGYGYTF
>TRBV3-1|-|few|TRBJ2-7
TGTGCCAGCAGCCCTAGGAGCCGCGAGCAGTACTTC
CASSPRSREQYF
>TRBV7-2|TRBD1|-|TRBJ2-2
TGTGCCAGCAGCTTCAGACAGGGGGCTCTCCGGGAGCTGTTTTTT
CASSFRQGALRELFF
>TRBV5-6|-|-|TRBJ2-3
TGTGCCAGCAGCTTGGCCCCGACCCAGGCAGATACGCAGTATTTT
CASSLAPTQADTQYF
>TRBV5-1|TRBD1|-|TRBJ1-2
TGCGCCAGCAGCTCGGAACCACAGGGGTACTATGGCTACACATTC
CASSSEPQGYYGYTF
>TRBV7-2|-|once|TRBJ2-3
TGTGCCAGCAGCCCCTGGGGGAGCACAGATACGCAGTATTTT
CASSPWGSTDTQYF
>TRBV28|-|-|TRBJ1-1
TGTGCCAGCTACACCCAGGGGTTTTACACTGAAGCTTTCTTT
CASYTQGFYTEAFF
>TRBV20-1|-|-|TRBJ1-1
TGCAGTCGACGCTCTGGGAACACTGAAGCTTTCTTT
CSRRSGNTEAFF
>TRBV24-1|-|-|TRBJ1-5
TGTGCCACCAGTGACGGGGACAAAGATCAGCCCCAGCATTTT
CATSDGDKDQPQHF
>TRBV5-1|-|few|TRBJ2-3
TGCGCCAGCAGCTTTGGTCAGGGAAACACAGATACGCAGTATTTT
CASSFGQGNTDTQYF
>TRBV12-3/TRBV12-4|-|many|TRBJ2-5
TGTGCCAGCGCCAAGCGGGCCCAAGAGACCCAGTACTTC
CASAKRAQETQYF
>TRBV7-9|-|few|TRBJ2-3
TGTGCCACCCAAAATACGCAGTATTTT
CATQNTQYF
>TRBV12-3/TRBV12-4|-|-|TRBJ1-4
TGTGCCAGCAGTTTCGGGGCAGGGGCCGGTGAAAAACTGTTTTTT
CASSFGAGAGEKLFF
>TRBV3-1|-|-|TRBJ1-3
TGTGCCAGCAGCCAAGTACCTGGCCCTGGAAACACCATATATTTT
CASSQVPGPGNTIYF
>TRBV6-5|-|few|TRBJ1-1
TGTGCCAGCAGTTACCAGGGTGGGCTTGAAGCTTTCTTT
CASSYQGGLEAFF
>TRBV3-1|TRBD1|few|TRBJ1-4
TGTGCCAGCAGCCAAGATGGGGGACAGGGTACGGATGAAAAACTGTTTTTT
CASSQDGGQGTDEKLFF
>TRBV7-2|-|few|TRBJ2-3
TGTGCCAGCAGCCGGGGACTCACGCAGTATTTT
CASSRGLTQYF
>TRBV30|-|few|TRBJ2-7
TGTGCCTGGAGTGCCGGTTACGAGCAGTACTTC
CAWSAGYEQYF
>TRBV7-6|TRBD2|few|TRBJ2-3
TGTGCCAGCAGCTTAACTAGCGGGGGATACACAGATACGCAGTATTTT
CASSLTSGGYTDTQYF
>TRBV2|TRBD2|once|TRBJ2-5
TGTGCCAGCAGTGGACTAGCGGGGGGCCCTGAGACCCAGTACTTC
CASSGLAGGPETQYF
>TRBV7-2|-|few|TRBJ2-5
TGTGCCAGCAGTCGAGGGACGGCGGGGCAAGAGACCCAGTACTTC
CASSRGTAGQETQYF
>TRBV9|TRBD1|few|TRBJ2-3
TGTGCCAGCAGCGGACGACAGGGATACGGGACAGATACGCAGTATTTT
CASSGRQGYGTDTQYF
>TRBV5-1|-|-|TRBJ1-2
TGCGCCAGCAGTTCTGGGCCCGGAGGCGGCTACACCTTC
CASSSGPGGGYTF
>TRBV5-1|-|many|TRBJ1-6
TGCGCCAGCAGCCTTAAATTGGATTCACCCCTCCACTTT
CASSLKLDSPLHF